The rows below give T cell receptor beta chains drawn from one sample of a study of CD4+ T cells in melanoma. Method: immunoSEQ multiplex PCR; TCRdb's copy keeps in-frame clones and lacks some. The sample yields over 45,000 clones, 60% to 80% seen once. The sequenced sample consisted of tumor tissue. The receptors shown here come from a human donor with melanoma. Each CDR3 is given with its conserved first and last residue. A D gene is named only where the DNA matches it firmly. Clone size is shown for a subset of rows, as once, few, many or a class of expanded clone.

V gene	clone size	J gene	D gene	CDR3 length	CDR3 DNA	CDR3 protein
TRBV30	.	TRBJ2-7	.	17	TGTGCCTGGAGCCCTATCTGGGGGGCGCCGACTACCTACGAGCAGTACTTC	CAWSPIWGAPTTYEQYF
TRBV5-1	few	TRBJ1-1	.	13	TGCGCCAGCAGCTTGGACGGGACCACTGAAGCTTTCTTT	CASSLDGTTEAFF
TRBV9	few	TRBJ1-1	TRBD1	15	TGTGCCAGCAGCGCACGGGACAGGGTATACACTGAAGCTTTCTTT	CASSARDRVYTEAFF
TRBV6-5	.	TRBJ2-1	.	11	TGTGCCAGCAGTTACGGAAATGAGCAGTTCTTC	CASSYGNEQFF
TRBV5-4	.	TRBJ1-4	.	13	TGTGCCAGCAGCTTGGCACACAATGAAAAACTGTTTTTT	CASSLAHNEKLFF
TRBV9	.	TRBJ1-1	.	13	TGTGCCAGCAGCAACACAGGGTACACTGAAGCTTTCTTT	CASSNTGYTEAFF
TRBV19	.	TRBJ2-3	.	12	TGTGCCACCAAACAGGGAACAGATACGCAGTATTTT	CATKQGTDTQYF
TRBV5-1	once	TRBJ2-3	TRBD1	17	TGCGCCAGCAGGATCCTCCCCGGGACAGGGACCTCAGATACGCAGTATTTT	CASRILPGTGTSDTQYF
TRBV5-8	.	TRBJ2-7	TRBD2	15	TGCGCCAGCAGCCAAGGGCTAGCGGGGGCCTACGAGCAGTACTTC	CASSQGLAGAYEQYF
TRBV27	.	TRBJ2-1	.	11	TGTGCCAGCAGTTTATACAATGAGCAGTTCTTC	CASSLYNEQFF
TRBV19	.	TRBJ2-7	.	15	TGTGCCAGTAGTATTGCCTGGACAAGCTTCTACGAGCAGTACTTC	CASSIAWTSFYEQYF
TRBV9	few	TRBJ2-6	TRBD1	18	TGTGCCAGCAGCGTAAGGGACAGGCTGGGCGGCGGGGCCAACGTCCTGACTTTC	CASSVRDRLGGGANVLTF
TRBV7-9	once	TRBJ2-3	TRBD2	17	TGTGCCAGCAGCGAACGGACTAGCGGGTTCTACACAGATACGCAGTATTTT	CASSERTSGFYTDTQYF
TRBV7-2	.	TRBJ1-2	TRBD1	15	TGTGCCAGCAGCTTATCTCCAGGACAGGGTGTGGGCTACACCTTC	CASSLSPGQGVGYTF
TRBV2	.	TRBJ1-5	.	14	TGTGCCAGCAGTGACCAAAAATTCGGCCAGCCCCAGCATTTT	CASSDQKFGQPQHF
TRBV30	.	TRBJ2-3	.	10	TGTGCCGCCGTCCGGGACTTCCAGTATTTT	CAAVRDFQYF
TRBV11-2	.	TRBJ2-1	TRBD1	14	TGTGCCAGCAGCTTAGGGACAGGGGTTAATGAGCAGTTCTTC	CASSLGTGVNEQFF
TRBV5-1	.	TRBJ2-1	.	15	TGCGCCAGCAGGTACAAGGAAGTGTGGAGCAATGAGCAGTTCTTC	CASRYKEVWSNEQFF
TRBV5-5	few	TRBJ2-7	.	14	TGTGCCAGCAGCCCCCTCCTAGCGTGGAACGAGCAGTACTTC	CASSPLLAWNEQYF
TRBV10-1	medium-sized	TRBJ2-2	TRBD1	14	TGCGCCAGCAGTGAGTCAAACGGGGCAGGGGGCCTGTTTTTT	CASSESNGAGGLFF
TRBV27	.	TRBJ2-5	.	14	TGTGCCAGCAGCCCGTTATCGTACCAAGAGACCCAGTACTTC	CASSPLSYQETQYF
TRBV9	.	TRBJ2-5	TRBD1	15	TGTGCCAGCAGCACCCGGACAGGGGCAAGGGAGACCCAGTACTTC	CASSTRTGARETQYF
TRBV7-9	.	TRBJ1-2	TRBD1	15	TGTGCCAGCAGCTCTCTCGCAGGGGGAGACTATGGCTACACCTTC	CASSSLAGGDYGYTF
TRBV5-1	.	TRBJ1-2	.	17	TGCGCCAGCAGCCGGGGGGGGCAGGGAGATCTCCTCTATGGCTACACCTTC	CASSRGGQGDLLYGYTF
TRBV27	.	TRBJ1-6	.	14	TGTGCCAGCAGTTGGACCTACTATAATTCACCCCTCCACTTT	CASSWTYYNSPLHF
TRBV6-1	.	TRBJ1-1	TRBD1	14	TGTGCCAGCAGTGATTACAGGGGGTTCACTGAAGCTTTCTTT	CASSDYRGFTEAFF
TRBV6-6	.	TRBJ1-6	TRBD1	16	TGTGCCAGCAGTCCAGGACAGGGTAGTAGTAATTCACCCCTCCACTTT	CASSPGQGSSNSPLHF
TRBV7-9	.	TRBJ1-4	.	16	TGTGCCAGCAGCCCCTGGGACTTTGCAACTAATGAAAAACTGTTTTTT	CASSPWDFATNEKLFF
TRBV5-1	.	TRBJ2-7	.	15	TGCGCCAGCAGCTTGTCCCAGGGCCTAACCTACGAGCAGTACTTC	CASSLSQGLTYEQYF
TRBV4-3	.	TRBJ1-6	.	14	TGCGCCAGCAGCCAAGATTGGGGGGATTCACCCCTCCACTTT	CASSQDWGDSPLHF
TRBV14	.	TRBJ2-7	.	14	TGTGCCAGCAGCCCCGGAGGAGGGGGCTACGAGCAGTACTTC	CASSPGGGGYEQYF
TRBV5-6	.	TRBJ2-5	.	14	TGTGCCAGCAGCTTGGTGGCTATTGGGGAGACCCAGTACTTC	CASSLVAIGETQYF
TRBV6-5	.	TRBJ2-7	TRBD1	14	TGTGCCAGCAGTTACTCCGGACAGGTAATCGAGCAGTACTTC	CASSYSGQVIEQYF
TRBV7-6	.	TRBJ2-7	.	15	TGTGCCAGCAGCCCGCCGGGCCCGGGATCTTACGAGCAGTACTTC	CASSPPGPGSYEQYF
TRBV30	.	TRBJ1-5	.	13	TGTGCCTGGAGTTGGGATAGCAATCAGCCCCAGCATTTT	CAWSWDSNQPQHF
TRBV16	.	TRBJ1-5	.	16	TGTGCCAGCAGCCGGACTCCCAGGGCGAGCAATCAGCCCCAGCATTTT	CASSRTPRASNQPQHF
TRBV29-1	once	TRBJ2-1	TRBD1	14	TGCAGCGGCGGAACAGGGGGCTGGTACAATGAGCAGTTCTTC	CSGGTGGWYNEQFF
TRBV30	many	TRBJ1-1	TRBD1	13	TGTGCCTGGAGTTGGGACAGGGATTACGCGGCTTTCTTT	CAWSWDRDYAAFF
TRBV9	.	TRBJ2-5	.	15	TGTGCCAGCAGCGTAACGGCGGGGGCTCAAGAGACCCAGTACTTC	CASSVTAGAQETQYF
TRBV7-6	few	TRBJ2-5	.	14	TGTGCCAGCAGCTCGAGGATCAGCCGGGAGACCCAGTACTTC	CASSSRISRETQYF
TRBV5-1	.	TRBJ1-5	TRBD1	16	TGCGCCAGCAGCTTCTTCCTACAGGGGGAGAATCAGCCCCAGCATTTT	CASSFFLQGENQPQHF
TRBV7-9	.	TRBJ1-6	.	12	TGTGCCAGCAGCCCGGGCCTAGCACCCCTCCACTTT	CASSPGLAPLHF
TRBV19	.	TRBJ1-5	.	12	TGTGCCAGTAGTAAGGCACACCAGCCCCAGCATTTT	CASSKAHQPQHF
TRBV7-9	.	TRBJ2-1	TRBD1	15	TGTGCCAGCAGCTTCCGGGACAGGATTATCAATGAGCAGTTCTTC	CASSFRDRIINEQFF
TRBV9	.	TRBJ2-2	TRBD1	15	TGTGCCAGCAGCACCCGCGGGACAGGTCGCGGGGAGCTGTTTTTT	CASSTRGTGRGELFF
TRBV7-2	.	TRBJ2-1	.	13	TGTGCCAGCAGCTTAGGTCGGCCCCCTGGGCAGTTCTTC	CASSLGRPPGQFF
TRBV5-1	once	TRBJ2-3	.	14	TGCGCCAGCAGCTATAGCGTTAGCACAGATACGCAGTATTTT	CASSYSVSTDTQYF
TRBV7-2	.	TRBJ1-5	.	16	TGTGCCAGCAGCTTAAGATCTGGGGGCAGCAATCAGCCCCAGCATTTT	CASSLRSGGSNQPQHF